The source of this T cell receptor beta chain is a study of blood T cells in healthy people across ages. Study observations and caveats: Bulk PBMC profiling left naive and antigen-experienced comparisons inconclusive. Across the age range, TCR beta diversity per million T cells fell in a roughly linear way. Estimates drawn from one million T cells were deemed to understate diversity.

Primed by a sample-barcoded 5' primer and a J-beta primer mix, a second PCR proceeded for roughly 6 to 12 cycles. Researchers report that a template-switch adaptor with 12 random nucleotides tagged each cDNA molecule. TCRdb re-called the 5' RACE reads with MiXCR, one entry per CDR3 protein. The repertoire has approximately 1.5 million distinct CDR3 sequences, 30% to 40% of them found once; the top ten carry about 11%. A word on this clonotype: The antigen remains unidentified.

Specimen: blood. This receptor was obtained from a woman aged 25 to 45 in good health.

The CDR3 spells CASSAFGGRADTQYF. The CDR3 coding sequence is TGCGCCAGCAGCGCCTTCGGGGGGCGCGCAGATACGCAGTATTTT. This chain uses TRBV5-1 with TRBJ2-3; a possible D gene is TRBD2 (7 bases). The germline V and J ends were trimmed by 4 bases and 4 bases, with 16 bases remaining between them. Germline loops: CDR1 SGHRS, CDR2 YFSETQ. The CDR3 is made up of 15 amino acids.